The 7 T cell receptor beta chains presented below share a single source sample, sequenced in a study of response to subunit inactivated influenza vaccine. MiXCR was run by TCRdb on the RT-PCR reads, yielding one entry per CDR3 protein. The sample has 700,000 to 800,000 distinct CDR3 sequences; about 18% are singletons. The sequences come from PBMCs from blood, collected about 5 days after vaccination. Receptor source: a man aged 50 or older who received an inactivated influenza vaccine.

This clonotype was observed once. The chain joins TRBV15 to TRBJ2-3, with 7 bases lining up with TRBD1. This CDR3 contains 15 residues. V trimming: 2 bases; J trimming: 5 bases; junction bases outside the gene matches: 7. Germline loops: CDR1 LNHNV, CDR2 YYDKDF (reference sequence). The CDR3 nucleotides are TGTGCCACCAGCAGACGGGACAGACTTAGAGATACGCAGTATTTT. The encoded protein is CATSRRDRLRDTQYF.

V usage is TRBV7-2 and J usage is TRBJ1-2; 8 nucleotides match TRBD1. The germline CDR1 and CDR2 sequences are SGHTA and FQGNSA. The J segment lost 5 bases and the V segment lost 5 bases, leaving 10 bases of the junction unmatched. This CDR3 region has 15 residues. In DNA, the CDR3 is TGTGCCAGCAGCCTAACAGGGGGAGGATCTTATGGCTACACCTTC. Protein product: CASSLTGGGSYGYTF.

This clonotype appeared a few times. The chain uses TRBV6-2 or TRBV6-3 and TRBJ2-7; 7 nucleotides align to TRBD1. The CDR3 has 16 amino acids. The V and J ends lost 5 bases and 1 base, in that order; junction bases with no gene match: 11. Germline CDR1 MNHEY, CDR2 SVGEGT. In nucleotides, the CDR3 is TGTGCCAGCAGTACTGGACAAGGGACAGTATCCTACGAGCAGTACTTC. As protein: CASSTGQGTVSYEQYF.

This clonotype was picked up one time. This chain links TRBV11-1 with TRBJ2-1; 14 nucleotides align to TRBD2. Germline CDR1 reads SGHAT; CDR2 reads FQDESV (reference sequence). This CDR3 region has 18 residues. V lost 5 bases and J lost 5; bases outside the gene matches: 11. The DNA of the CDR3 is TGTGCCAGCAGCCCCCGTCCCGGGACTAGCGGGGGAGACAATGAGCAGTTCTTC. The encoded protein is CASSPRPGTSGGDNEQFF.

A few counts support this clonotype. The chain combines TRBV4-1 with TRBJ2-2; D could derive from TRBD1 or TRBD2 (6 bases each). CDR1 and CDR2 from the germline V gene are MGHRA and YSYEKL. This CDR3 contains 16 residues. Trimming took off 1 base at V and 6 bases at J, with 15 bases between the two ends. CDR3 DNA: TGCGCCAGCAGCCAAGTCCCAGGGGAGGCAGCCGGGGAGCTGTTTTTT. Its protein product is CASSQVPGEAAGELFF.

The rearrangement links TRBV9 to TRBJ2-7, with 11 bases matching TRBD2. The CDR3 totals 16 residues. Germline CDR1 is SGDLS and CDR2 is YYNGEE. Trimming at V came to 4 bases and at J to 1 base, leaving 7 bases not matched to a gene. The CDR3 region is CASSPSGTSGSYEQYF. In DNA form, the CDR3 reads TGTGCCAGCAGCCCTAGTGGGACTAGCGGATCCTACGAGCAGTACTTC.

This chain joins TRBV4-2 and TRBJ1-2, with D maybe TRBD1 (5 bases). V shed 0 bases and J shed 4 bases, with 12 bases lying between them. This CDR3 region has 15 residues. Germline CDR1 is LGHNA and CDR2 is YNFKEQ. The CDR3 loop reads CASSQDLGTGYGYTF. In DNA form, the CDR3 reads TGTGCCAGCAGCCAAGATCTTGGGACGGGCTATGGCTACACCTTC.